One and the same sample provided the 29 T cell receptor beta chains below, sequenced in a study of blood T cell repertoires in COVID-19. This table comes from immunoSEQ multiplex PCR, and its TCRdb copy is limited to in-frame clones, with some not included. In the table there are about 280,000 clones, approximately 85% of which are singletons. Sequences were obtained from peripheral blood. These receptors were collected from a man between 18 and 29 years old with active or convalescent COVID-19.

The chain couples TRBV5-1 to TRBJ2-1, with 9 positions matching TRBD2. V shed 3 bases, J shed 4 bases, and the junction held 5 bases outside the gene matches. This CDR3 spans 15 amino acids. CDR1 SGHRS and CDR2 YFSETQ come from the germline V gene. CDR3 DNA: TGCGCCAGCAGCTCAGCGGGGGGTCAGTACAATGAGCAGTTCTTC. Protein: CASSSAGGQYNEQFF. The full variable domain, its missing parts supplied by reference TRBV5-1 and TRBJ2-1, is KAGVTQTPRYLIKTRGQQVTLSCSPISGHRSVSWYQQTPGQGLQFLFEYFSETQRNKGNFPGRFSGRQFSNSRSEMNVSTLELGDSALYLCASSSAGGQYNEQFFGPGTRLTVL.

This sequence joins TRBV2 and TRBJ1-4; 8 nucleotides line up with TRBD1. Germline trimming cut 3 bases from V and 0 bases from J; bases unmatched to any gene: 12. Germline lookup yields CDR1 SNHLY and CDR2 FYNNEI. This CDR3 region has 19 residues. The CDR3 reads CASSDPRQGAFSTNEKLFF. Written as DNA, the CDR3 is TGTGCCAGCAGTGACCCTCGGCAGGGGGCGTTCTCAACTAATGAAAAACTGTTTTTT.

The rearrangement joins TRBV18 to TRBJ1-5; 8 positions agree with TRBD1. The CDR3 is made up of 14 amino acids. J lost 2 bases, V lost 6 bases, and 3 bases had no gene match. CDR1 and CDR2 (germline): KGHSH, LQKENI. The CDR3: CASSTDRGNQPQHF. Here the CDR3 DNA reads TGTGCCAGCTCTACGGACAGGGGCAATCAGCCCCAGCATTTT.

The CDR3 here is CASSEARVGNEQFF. CDR3 in DNA: TGTGCCAGCAGTGAAGCCAGGGTGGGCAATGAGCAGTTCTTC. The chain couples TRBV2 to TRBJ2-1; TRBD1 is a possible D gene (5 bases). V was pared by 0 bases and J by 6 bases, with 9 bases between. Per germline, CDR1 SNHLY and CDR2 FYNNEI. The CDR3 is 14 amino acids.

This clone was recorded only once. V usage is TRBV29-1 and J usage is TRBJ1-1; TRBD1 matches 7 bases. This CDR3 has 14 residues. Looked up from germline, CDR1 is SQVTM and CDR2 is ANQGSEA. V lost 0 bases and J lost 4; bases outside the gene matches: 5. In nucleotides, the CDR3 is TGCAGCGTTGAAGAAAGACAGGGCGGCACTGAAGCTTTCTTT. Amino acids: CSVEERQGGTEAFF.

DNA for the CDR3: TGTGCCAGCAGCAAAGAGGGAGCGGGGAGGGGGACCCAGTACTTC. It codes for CASSKEGAGRGTQYF. J is TRBJ2-5 and V is TRBV9; 7 bases map to TRBD2. V lost 4 bases to trimming and J lost 7 bases; unmatched junction nucleotides: 13. Germline CDR1 and CDR2: SGDLS and YYNGEE. The CDR3 length is 15 residues.

The CDR3 is CASSFDRYSYEQYF. CDR3 sequence (DNA): TGTGCCAGCAGTTTTGACAGATACTCCTACGAGCAGTACTTC. The gene calls are TRBV27 and TRBJ2-7, with a possible D match to TRBD1 (5 bases). V lost 3 bases to trimming and J lost 0 bases, with 9 bases between them. Germline values: CDR1 MNHEY, CDR2 SMNVEV (reference sequence). The CDR3 has 14 amino acids.

The DNA of the CDR3 is TGTGCCAGCAGCTTTGGTGTGGGAGATATGTCACCCCTCCACTTT. Its protein is CASSFGVGDMSPLHF. J is TRBJ1-6 and V is TRBV7-8; the D is unclear. Germline-derived CDR1 and CDR2 are SGHVS and FQNEAQ. Trimming left V 3 bases short and J 10 bases short, with 16 bases between. The CDR3 extends over 15 amino acids.

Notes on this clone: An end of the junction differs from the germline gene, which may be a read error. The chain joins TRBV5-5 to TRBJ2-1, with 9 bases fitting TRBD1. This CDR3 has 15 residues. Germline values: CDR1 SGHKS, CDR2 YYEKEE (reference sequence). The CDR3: CASTLGQGPYNEQFF. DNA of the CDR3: TGTGCCAGCACCTTGGGACAGGGACCCTACAATGAGCAGTTCTTC.

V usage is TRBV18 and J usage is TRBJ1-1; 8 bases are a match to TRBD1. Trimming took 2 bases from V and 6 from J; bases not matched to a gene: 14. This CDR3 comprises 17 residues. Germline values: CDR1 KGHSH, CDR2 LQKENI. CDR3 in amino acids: CASSPWTGTHTWAEAFF. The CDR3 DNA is TGTGCCAGCTCACCATGGACAGGGACGCACACTTGGGCTGAAGCTTTCTTT.

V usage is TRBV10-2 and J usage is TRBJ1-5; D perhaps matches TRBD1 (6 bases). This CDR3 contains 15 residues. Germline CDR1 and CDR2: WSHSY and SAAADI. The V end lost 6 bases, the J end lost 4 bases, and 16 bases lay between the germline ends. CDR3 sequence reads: CASRATGGANQPQHF. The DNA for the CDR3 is TGCGCCAGCAGGGCCACCGGGGGGGCTAATCAGCCCCAGCATTTT.

Written as DNA, the CDR3 is TGTGCCAGCTCACCCGGGACTAGCGGGGCCATTCCGTACGAGCAGTACTTC. Amino acids: CASSPGTSGAIPYEQYF. The V and J genes are TRBV18 and TRBJ2-7; 13 bases are shared with TRBD2. This CDR3 contains 17 residues. The J segment lost 4 bases and the V segment lost 3 bases, leaving 9 bases of the junction unmatched. Germline V gene data show CDR1 as KGHSH and CDR2 as LQKENI.

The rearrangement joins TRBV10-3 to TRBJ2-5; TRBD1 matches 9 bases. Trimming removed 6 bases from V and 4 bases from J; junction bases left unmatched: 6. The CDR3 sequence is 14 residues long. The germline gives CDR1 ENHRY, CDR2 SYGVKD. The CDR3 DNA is TGTGCCATCAGAACCGGACAGGGGAGAGAGACCCAGTACTTC. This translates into CAIRTGQGRETQYF.

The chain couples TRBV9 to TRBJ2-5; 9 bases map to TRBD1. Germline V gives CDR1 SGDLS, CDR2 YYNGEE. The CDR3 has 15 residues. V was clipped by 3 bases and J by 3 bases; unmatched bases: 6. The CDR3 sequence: CASSGTGALKETQYF. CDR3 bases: TGTGCCAGCAGCGGGACAGGGGCATTAAAAGAGACCCAGTACTTC.

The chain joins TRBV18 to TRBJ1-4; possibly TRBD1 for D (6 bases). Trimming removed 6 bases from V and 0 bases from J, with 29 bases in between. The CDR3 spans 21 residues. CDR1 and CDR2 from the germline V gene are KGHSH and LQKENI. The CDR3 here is CASSTMGRSAEEGATNEKLFF. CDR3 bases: TGTGCCAGCTCCACCATGGGTCGCTCAGCCGAAGAGGGGGCAACTAATGAAAAACTGTTTTTT. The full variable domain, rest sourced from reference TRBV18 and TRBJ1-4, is NAGVMQNPRHLVRRRGQEARLRCSPMKGHSHVYWYRQLPEEGLKFMVYLQKENIIDESGMPKERFSAEFPKEGPSILRIQQVVRGDSAAYFCASSTMGRSAEEGATNEKLFFGSGTQLSVL.

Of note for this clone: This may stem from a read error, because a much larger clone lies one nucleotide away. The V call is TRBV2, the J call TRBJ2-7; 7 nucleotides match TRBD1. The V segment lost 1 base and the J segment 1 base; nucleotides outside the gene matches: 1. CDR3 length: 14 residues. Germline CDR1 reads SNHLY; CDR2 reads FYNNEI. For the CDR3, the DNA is TGTGCCAGCAGTGAAGGGGACAGATCCTACGAGCAGTACTTC. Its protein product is CASSEGDRSYEQYF.

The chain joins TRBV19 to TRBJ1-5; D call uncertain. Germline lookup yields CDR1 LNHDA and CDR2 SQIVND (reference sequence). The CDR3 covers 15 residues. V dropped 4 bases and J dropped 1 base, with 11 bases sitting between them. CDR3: CASSTGRASNQPQHF. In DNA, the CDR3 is TGTGCCAGTAGTACCGGGAGGGCCAGCAATCAGCCCCAGCATTTT.

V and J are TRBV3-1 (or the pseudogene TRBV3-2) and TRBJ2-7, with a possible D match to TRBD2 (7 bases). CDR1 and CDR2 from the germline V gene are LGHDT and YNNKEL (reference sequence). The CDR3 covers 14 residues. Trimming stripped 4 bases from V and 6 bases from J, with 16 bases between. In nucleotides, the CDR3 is TGTGCCAGCAGCCTATACAGGGAGGGTGGCGAGCAGTACTTC. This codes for CASSLYREGGEQYF.

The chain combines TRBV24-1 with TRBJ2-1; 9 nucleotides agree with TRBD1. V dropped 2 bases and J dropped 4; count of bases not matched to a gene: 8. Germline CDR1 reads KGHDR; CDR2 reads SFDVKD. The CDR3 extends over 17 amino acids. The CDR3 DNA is TGTGCCACCAGTGATTCTTTTTCGGGACAGGGATACAATGAGCAGTTCTTC. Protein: CATSDSFSGQGYNEQFF.

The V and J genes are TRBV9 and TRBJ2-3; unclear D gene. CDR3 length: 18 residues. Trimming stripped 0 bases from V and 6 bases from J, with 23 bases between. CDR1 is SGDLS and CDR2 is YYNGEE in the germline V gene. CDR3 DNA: TGTGCCAGCAGCGTAGGGGCGTGGTGGGCTGGCGTTGTGGATACGCAGTATTTT. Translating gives CASSVGAWWAGVVDTQYF.

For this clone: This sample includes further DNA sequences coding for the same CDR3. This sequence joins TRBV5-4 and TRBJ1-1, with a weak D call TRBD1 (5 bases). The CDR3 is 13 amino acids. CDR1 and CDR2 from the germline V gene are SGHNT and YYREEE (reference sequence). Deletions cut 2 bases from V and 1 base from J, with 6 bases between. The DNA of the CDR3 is TGTGCCAGCAGCTTTAGGGGGAACACTGAAGCTTTCTTT. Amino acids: CASSFRGNTEAFF.

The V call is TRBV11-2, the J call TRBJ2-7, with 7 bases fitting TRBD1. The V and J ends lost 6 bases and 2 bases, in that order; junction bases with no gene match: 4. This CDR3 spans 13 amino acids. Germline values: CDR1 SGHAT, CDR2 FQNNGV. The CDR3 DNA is TGTGCCAGCAGGCGCACAGGGGCCTACGAGCAGTACTTC. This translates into CASRRTGAYEQYF.

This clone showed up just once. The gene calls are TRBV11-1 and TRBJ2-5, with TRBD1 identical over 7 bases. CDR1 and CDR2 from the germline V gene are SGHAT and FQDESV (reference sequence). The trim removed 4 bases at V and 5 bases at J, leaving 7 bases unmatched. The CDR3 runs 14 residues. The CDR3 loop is CASSSMTGRETQYF. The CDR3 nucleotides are TGTGCCAGCAGCTCGATGACAGGGCGGGAGACCCAGTACTTC.

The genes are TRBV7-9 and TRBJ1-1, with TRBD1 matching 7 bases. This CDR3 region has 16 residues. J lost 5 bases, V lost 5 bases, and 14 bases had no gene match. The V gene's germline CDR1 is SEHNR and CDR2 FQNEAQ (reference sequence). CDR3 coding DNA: TGTGCCAGCAGCGCCGATCCGGGACAGCAAACTACTGAAGCTTTCTTT. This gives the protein CASSADPGQQTTEAFF.

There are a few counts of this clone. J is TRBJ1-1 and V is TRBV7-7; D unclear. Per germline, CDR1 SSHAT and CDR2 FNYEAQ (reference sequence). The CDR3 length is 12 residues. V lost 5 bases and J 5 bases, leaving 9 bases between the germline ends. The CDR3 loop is CASSQRRTEAFF. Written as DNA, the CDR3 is TGTGCCAGCAGCCAGAGGAGGACTGAAGCTTTCTTT.

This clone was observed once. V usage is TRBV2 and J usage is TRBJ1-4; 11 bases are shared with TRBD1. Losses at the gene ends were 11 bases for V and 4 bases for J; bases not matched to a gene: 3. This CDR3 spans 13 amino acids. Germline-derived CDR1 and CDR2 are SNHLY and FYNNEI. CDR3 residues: CAGQGAGNEKLFF. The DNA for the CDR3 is TGTGCCGGACAGGGGGCCGGTAATGAAAAACTGTTTTTT.

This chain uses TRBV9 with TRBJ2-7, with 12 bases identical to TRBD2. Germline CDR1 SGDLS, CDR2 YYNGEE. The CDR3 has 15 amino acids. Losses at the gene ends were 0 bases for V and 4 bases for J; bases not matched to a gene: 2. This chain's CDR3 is CASSVGTSGGYEQYF. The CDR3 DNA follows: TGTGCCAGCAGCGTAGGTACTAGCGGGGGGTACGAGCAGTACTTC.

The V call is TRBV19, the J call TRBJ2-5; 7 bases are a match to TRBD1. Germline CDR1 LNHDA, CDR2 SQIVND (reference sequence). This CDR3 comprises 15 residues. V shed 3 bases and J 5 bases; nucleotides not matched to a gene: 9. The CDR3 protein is CASSIRFDRVETQYF. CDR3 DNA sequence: TGTGCCAGTAGTATCCGGTTCGACAGGGTGGAGACCCAGTACTTC.

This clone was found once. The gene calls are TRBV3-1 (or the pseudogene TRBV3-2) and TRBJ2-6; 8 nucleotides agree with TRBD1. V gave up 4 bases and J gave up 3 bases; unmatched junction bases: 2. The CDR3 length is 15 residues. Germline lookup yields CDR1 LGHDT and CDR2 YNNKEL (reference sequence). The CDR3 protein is CASSPGGGGANVLTF. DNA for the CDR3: TGTGCCAGCAGCCCAGGGGGCGGTGGGGCCAACGTCCTGACTTTC.